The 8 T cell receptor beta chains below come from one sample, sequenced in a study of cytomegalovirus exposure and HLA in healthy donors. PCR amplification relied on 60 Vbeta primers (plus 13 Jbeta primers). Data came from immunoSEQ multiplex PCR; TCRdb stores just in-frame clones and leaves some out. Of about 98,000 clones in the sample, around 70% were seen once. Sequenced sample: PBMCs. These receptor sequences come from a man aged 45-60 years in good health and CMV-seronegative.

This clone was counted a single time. The CDR3 reads CASSAKGGDTEAFF. CDR3 coding DNA: TGTGCCAGCAGCGCGAAAGGAGGGGACACTGAAGCTTTCTTT. The chain is built from TRBV5-4 and TRBJ1-1; a weak D match, TRBD1 (5 bases). Germline V gene lookup returns CDR1 SGHNT and CDR2 YYREEE (reference sequence). The ends were cut back, 4 bases at V and 3 bases at J, with 13 bases in the middle. This CDR3 contains 14 residues.

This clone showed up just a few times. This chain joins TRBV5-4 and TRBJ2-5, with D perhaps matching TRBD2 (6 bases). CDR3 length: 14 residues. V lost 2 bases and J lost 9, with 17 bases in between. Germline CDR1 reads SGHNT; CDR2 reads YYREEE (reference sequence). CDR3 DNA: TGTGCCAGCAGCTTTAACGGGGGACGCCCGGCCCAGTACTTC. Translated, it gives CASSFNGGRPAQYF.

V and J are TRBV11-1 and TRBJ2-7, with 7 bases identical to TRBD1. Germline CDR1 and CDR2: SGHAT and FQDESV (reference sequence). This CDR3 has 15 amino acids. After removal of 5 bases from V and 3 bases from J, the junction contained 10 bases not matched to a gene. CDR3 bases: TGTGCCAGCAGCCCTCGGGACAGAACCAGCTACGAGCAGTACTTC. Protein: CASSPRDRTSYEQYF.

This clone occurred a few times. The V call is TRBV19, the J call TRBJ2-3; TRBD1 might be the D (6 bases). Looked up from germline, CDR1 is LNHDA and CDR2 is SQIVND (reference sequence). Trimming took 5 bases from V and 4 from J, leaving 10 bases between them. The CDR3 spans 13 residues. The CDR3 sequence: CASSVAGADTQYF. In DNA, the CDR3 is TGTGCCAGTAGTGTCGCAGGGGCAGATACGCAGTATTTT.

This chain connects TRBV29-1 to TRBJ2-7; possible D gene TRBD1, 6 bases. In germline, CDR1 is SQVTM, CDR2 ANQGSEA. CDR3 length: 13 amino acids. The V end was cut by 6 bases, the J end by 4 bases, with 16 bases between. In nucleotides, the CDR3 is TGCAGCGTCATATCAGGGGCGGGTTACGAGCAGTACTTC. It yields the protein CSVISGAGYEQYF.

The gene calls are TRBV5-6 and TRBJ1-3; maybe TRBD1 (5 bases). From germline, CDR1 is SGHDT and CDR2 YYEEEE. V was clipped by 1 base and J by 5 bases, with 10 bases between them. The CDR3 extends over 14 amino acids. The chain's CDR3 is CASSLNQGRNTIYF. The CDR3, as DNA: TGTGCCAGCAGCTTGAATCAGGGTCGAAACACCATATATTTT.

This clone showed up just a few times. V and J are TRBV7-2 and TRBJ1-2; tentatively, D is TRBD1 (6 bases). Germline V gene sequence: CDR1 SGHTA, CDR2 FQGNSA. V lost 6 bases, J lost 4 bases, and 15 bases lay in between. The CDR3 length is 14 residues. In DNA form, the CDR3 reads TGTGCCAGCAGGGGGTGGGCAGGGGTCTATGGCTACACCTTC. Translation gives CASRGWAGVYGYTF.

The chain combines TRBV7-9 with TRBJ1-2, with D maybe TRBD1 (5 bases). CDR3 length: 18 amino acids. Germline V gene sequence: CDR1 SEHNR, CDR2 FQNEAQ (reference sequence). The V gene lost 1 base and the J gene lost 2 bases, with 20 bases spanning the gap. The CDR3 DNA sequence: TGTGCCAGCAGCTTAGTCCTAAGGTCAGGAGGGGAAAACTATGGCTACACCTTC. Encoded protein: CASSLVLRSGGENYGYTF.